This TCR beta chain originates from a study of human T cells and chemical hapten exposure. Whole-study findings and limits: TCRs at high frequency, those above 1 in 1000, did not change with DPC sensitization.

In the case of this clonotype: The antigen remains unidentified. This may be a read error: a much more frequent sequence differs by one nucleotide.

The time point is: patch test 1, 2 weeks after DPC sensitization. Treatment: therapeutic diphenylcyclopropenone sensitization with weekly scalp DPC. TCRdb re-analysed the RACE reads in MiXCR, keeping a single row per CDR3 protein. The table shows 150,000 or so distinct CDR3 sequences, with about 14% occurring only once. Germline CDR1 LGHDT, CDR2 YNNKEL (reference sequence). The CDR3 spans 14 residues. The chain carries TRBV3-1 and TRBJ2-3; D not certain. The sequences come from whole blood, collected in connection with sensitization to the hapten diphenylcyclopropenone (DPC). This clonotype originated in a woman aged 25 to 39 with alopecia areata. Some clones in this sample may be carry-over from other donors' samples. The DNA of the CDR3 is TGTGTCAGCAGCCAGTTCCAGCGATCAGATACGCAGTATTTT. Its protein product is CVSSQFQRSDTQYF.